This T cell receptor beta chain was identified in a study of PD-L1 blockade in urothelial cancer. Across the whole study: In the patient group, about 85% of the roughly 29 were males with bladder-origin urothelial cancer. Once treatment had started, blood was analyzed at 3 weeks (second dose) and again at 6 weeks. Study-level points and caveats: Better progression-free and overall survival followed lower pretreatment blood clonality.

The time point was: pretreatment peripheral blood. Peripheral blood mononuclear cells were collected from every patient before and during treatment, yielding between 1 and 8 samples per patient. Generated by immunoSEQ multiplex PCR, the TCRdb table keeps only in-frame clones and is missing some. The sample yields some 87,000 clones, around 87% seen once. On this clone: Its antigen is not identified.

Looked up from germline, CDR1 is MNHEY and CDR2 is SMNVEV (reference sequence). With 6 bases removed from V and 2 bases from J, the gap between germline ends came to 19 bases. This CDR3 contains 16 residues. The source material was PBMCs, sampled around atezolizumab (anti-PD-L1) treatment. This chain uses TRBV27 with TRBJ2-5, with D unclear. This receptor was identified in a man between 60 and 75 years old with urothelial cancer. CDR3 in amino acids: CASSSVLAGPQETQYF. The CDR3 DNA reads as TGTGCCAGCAGCTCCGTTCTTGCAGGTCCTCAAGAGACCCAGTACTTC.